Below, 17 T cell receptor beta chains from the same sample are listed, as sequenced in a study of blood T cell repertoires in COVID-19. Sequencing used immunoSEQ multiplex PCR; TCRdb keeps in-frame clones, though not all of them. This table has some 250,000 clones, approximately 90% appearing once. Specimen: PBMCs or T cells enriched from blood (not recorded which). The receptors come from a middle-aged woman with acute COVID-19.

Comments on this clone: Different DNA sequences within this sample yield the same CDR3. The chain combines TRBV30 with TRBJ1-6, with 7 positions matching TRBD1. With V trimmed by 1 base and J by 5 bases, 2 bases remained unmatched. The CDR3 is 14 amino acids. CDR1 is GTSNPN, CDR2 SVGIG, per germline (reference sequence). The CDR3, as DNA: TGTGCCTGGAGTGCCGGGACAGATAATTCACCCCTCCACTTT. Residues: CAWSAGTDNSPLHF.

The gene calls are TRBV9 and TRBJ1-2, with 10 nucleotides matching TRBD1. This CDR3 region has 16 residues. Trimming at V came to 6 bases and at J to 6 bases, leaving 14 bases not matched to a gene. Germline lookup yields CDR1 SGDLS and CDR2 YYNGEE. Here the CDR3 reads CASTQDGTGERNGYTF. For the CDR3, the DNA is TGTGCCAGCACCCAAGACGGGACAGGGGAAAGAAATGGCTACACCTTC.

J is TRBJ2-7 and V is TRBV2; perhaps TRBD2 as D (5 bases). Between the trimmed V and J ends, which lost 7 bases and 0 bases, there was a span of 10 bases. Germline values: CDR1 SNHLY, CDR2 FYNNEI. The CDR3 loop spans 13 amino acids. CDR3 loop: CASKEARSYEQYF. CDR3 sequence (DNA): TGTGCCAGCAAGGAGGCCCGCTCCTACGAGCAGTACTTC.

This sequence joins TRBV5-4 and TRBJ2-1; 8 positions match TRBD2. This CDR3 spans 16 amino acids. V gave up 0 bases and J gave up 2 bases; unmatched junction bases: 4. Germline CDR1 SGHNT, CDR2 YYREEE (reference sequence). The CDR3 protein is CASSLGGLATYNEQFF. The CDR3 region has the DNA TGTGCCAGCAGCTTGGGTGGACTAGCCACCTACAATGAGCAGTTCTTC.

The CDR3, as DNA: TGTGCCTGGAGTGTACCCGCAGGGCTCAATCAGCCCCAGCATTTT. Translation: CAWSVPAGLNQPQHF. The chain recombines TRBV30 with TRBJ1-5, with a possible D match to TRBD1 (5 bases). The germline CDR1 and CDR2 sequences are GTSNPN and SVGIG (reference sequence). The V end lost 0 bases, the J end lost 3 bases, and 12 bases lay between the germline ends. This CDR3 spans 15 amino acids.

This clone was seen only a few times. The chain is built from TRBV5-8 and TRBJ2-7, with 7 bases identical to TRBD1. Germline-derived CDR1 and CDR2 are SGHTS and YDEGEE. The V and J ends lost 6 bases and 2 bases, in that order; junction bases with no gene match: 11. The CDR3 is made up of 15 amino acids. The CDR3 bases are TGTGCCAGCACCCTCTATTCCGGGACAGCCTACGAGCAGTACTTC. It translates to CASTLYSGTAYEQYF.

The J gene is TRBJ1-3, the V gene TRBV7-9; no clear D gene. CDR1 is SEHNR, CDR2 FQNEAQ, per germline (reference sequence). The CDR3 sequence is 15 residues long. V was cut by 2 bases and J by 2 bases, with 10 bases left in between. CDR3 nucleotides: TGTGCCAGCAGCTTAACCGGGTACGCTGGAAACACCATATATTTT. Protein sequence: CASSLTGYAGNTIYF. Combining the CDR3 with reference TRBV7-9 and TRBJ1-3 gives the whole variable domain DTGVSQNPRHKITKRGQNVTFRCDPISEHNRLYWYRQTLGQGPEFLTYFQNEAQLEKSRLLSDRFSAERPKGSFSTLEIQRTEQGDSAMYLCASSLTGYAGNTIYFGEGSWLTVV.

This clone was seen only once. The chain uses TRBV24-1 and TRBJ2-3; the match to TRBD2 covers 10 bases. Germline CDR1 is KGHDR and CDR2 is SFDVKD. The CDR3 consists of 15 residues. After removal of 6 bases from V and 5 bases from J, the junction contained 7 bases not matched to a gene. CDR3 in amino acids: CATSHLAGVGDTQYF. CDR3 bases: TGTGCCACCAGTCATCTAGCGGGAGTAGGAGATACGCAGTATTTT.

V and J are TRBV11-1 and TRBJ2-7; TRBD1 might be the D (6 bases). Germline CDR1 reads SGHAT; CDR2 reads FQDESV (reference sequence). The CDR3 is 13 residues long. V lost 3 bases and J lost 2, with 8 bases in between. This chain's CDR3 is CASSFQGTYEQYF. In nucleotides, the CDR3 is TGTGCCAGCAGCTTCCAGGGGACCTACGAGCAGTACTTC.

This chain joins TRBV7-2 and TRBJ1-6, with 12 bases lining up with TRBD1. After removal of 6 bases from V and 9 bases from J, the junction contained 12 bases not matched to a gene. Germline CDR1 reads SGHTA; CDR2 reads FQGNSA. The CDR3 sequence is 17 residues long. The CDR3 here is CASRSGGTGGFGSPLHF. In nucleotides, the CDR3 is TGTGCCAGCAGATCAGGTGGGACAGGGGGCTTCGGTTCACCCCTCCACTTT.

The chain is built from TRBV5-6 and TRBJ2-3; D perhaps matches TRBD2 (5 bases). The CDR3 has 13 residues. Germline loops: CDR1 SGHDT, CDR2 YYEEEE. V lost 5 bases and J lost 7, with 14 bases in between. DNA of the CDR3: TGTGCCAGCAGGGAGCGGAGTACCTATACGCAGTATTTT. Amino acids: CASRERSTYTQYF.

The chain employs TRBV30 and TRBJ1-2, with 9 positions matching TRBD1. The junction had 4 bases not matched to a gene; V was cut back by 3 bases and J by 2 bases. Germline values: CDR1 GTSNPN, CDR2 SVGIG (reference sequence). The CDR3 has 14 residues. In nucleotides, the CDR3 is TGTGCCTGGAGCGCAGGGACAGGGAACTATGGCTACACCTTC. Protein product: CAWSAGTGNYGYTF. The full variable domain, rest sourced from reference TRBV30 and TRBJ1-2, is SQTIHQWPATLVQPVGSPLSLECTVEGTSNPNLYWYRQAAGRGLQLLFYSVGIGQISSEVPQNLSASRPQDRQFILSSKKLLLSDSGFYLCAWSAGTGNYGYTFGSGTRLTVV.

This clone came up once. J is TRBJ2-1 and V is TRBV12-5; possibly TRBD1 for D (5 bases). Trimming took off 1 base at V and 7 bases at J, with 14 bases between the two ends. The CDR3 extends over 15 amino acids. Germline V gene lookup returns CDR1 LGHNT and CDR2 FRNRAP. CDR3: CASGLAGRARNEQFF. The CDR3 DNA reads TGTGCTAGTGGTTTGGCGGGCAGGGCGAGGAATGAGCAGTTCTTC.

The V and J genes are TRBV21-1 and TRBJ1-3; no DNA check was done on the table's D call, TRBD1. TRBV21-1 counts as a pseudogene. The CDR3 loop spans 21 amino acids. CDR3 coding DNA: TGTGCCAGCAGCCCCCACCGCCTCCCCGGGACAGGGCGTCTGAGAGGAAACACCATATATTTT. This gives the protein CASSPHRLPGTGRLRGNTIYF.

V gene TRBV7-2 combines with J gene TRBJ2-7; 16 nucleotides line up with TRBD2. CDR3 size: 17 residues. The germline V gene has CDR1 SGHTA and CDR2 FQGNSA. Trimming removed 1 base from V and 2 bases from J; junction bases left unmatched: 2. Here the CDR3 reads CASSLGGTSGRAYEQYF. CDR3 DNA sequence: TGTGCCAGCAGCTTAGGAGGGACTAGCGGGAGGGCCTACGAGCAGTACTTC.

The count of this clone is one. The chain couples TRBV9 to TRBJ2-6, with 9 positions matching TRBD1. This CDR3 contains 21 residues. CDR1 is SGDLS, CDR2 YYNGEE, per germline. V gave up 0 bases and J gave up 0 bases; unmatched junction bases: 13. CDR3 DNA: TGTGCCAGCAGCGTAGACCTAAGGGACAGGGTCATTAGCTCTGGGGCCAACGTCCTGACTTTC. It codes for CASSVDLRDRVISSGANVLTF.

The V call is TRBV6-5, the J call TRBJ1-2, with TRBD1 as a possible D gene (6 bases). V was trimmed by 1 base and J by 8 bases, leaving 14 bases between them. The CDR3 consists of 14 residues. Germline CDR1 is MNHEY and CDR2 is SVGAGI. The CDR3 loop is CASSYLGGREGYTF. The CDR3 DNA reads TGTGCCAGCAGTTACTTGGGGGGGCGAGAGGGCTACACCTTC.